This TCR beta chain emerged from a study of PD-1 blockade in classical Hodgkin lymphoma. Time point denoted: cycle 4 day 1 (C4D1), after six to seven weeks of nivolumab. Relapse after autologous stem cell transplantation occurred in every patient, and brentuximab vedotin exposure varied. Whole-study results and caveats: Newly diagnosed patients had diversity similar to the baseline diversity of complete responders. The CD4+ diversity rise by C4D1 was clearest in complete responders.

Germline-derived CDR1 and CDR2 are MNHEY and SVGAGI. The ends were cut back, 0 bases at V and 2 bases at J, with 6 bases in the middle. This CDR3 spans 14 amino acids. Comment on this clone: What it binds is not known.

Data came from immunoSEQ multiplex PCR; TCRdb stores just in-frame clones and leaves some out. The sample has 15,000 to 20,000 clones; 80% are singletons. The source is a human donor with classical Hodgkin lymphoma. This specimen consisted of peripheral blood mononuclear cells (PBMCs), obtained before the fourth cycle of nivolumab. The V and J genes are TRBV6-5 and TRBJ2-3, with D uncertain. The CDR3 DNA is TGTGCCAGCAGTTACTCGATGCCCACAGATACGCAGTATTTT. Protein product: CASSYSMPTDTQYF.